Reported below is one TCR beta chain. The germline V gene encodes CDR1 MNHEY and CDR2 SVGAGI. The CDR3 length is 15 residues. The junction had 5 bases not matched to a gene; V was cut back by 6 bases and J by 0 bases. The sample comes from a study of blood T cell repertoires in COVID-19. Overall study: Whether acute or convalescent, the COVID-19 samples came from the United States, Italy and Spain. In each case, the material was cDNA or gDNA derived from T cells, B-cell-depleted T cells, or PBMCs.

Original processing methods: How many nucleated cells were present was estimated from reference gene primer amplification. TCRdb keeps only in-frame clones here, not all; method: immunoSEQ multiplex PCR. That table furnishes V, J and clone size, whereas the DNA furnished D and trimming. This sample has 130,000 or so clones, with around 83% found just once. The gene calls are TRBV6-5 and TRBJ1-5; 7 bases are shared with TRBD1. The sequenced sample consisted of peripheral blood. The TCR originated in a human donor in a cohort sampled during active COVID-19. The CDR3 bases are TGTGCCAGCAGGGGACAGATCTATAGCAATCAGCCCCAGCATTTT. It is translated as CASRGQIYSNQPQHF.